The 2 T cell receptor beta chains reported below all come from one sample, sequenced in a study of shared clonotypes between healthy human individuals. Profiling relied on immunoSEQ multiplex PCR, and the TCRdb table lists in-frame clones only, not all of them. This sample carries some 2,500,000 clones, 80% to 95% of them seen once, and the ten largest clones take 0.36%. The sequenced sample consisted of naive CD4+ T cells from PBMCs. Subset meaning: CD45RA+ positively selected. Receptor source: a man between 18 and 29 years old in good health. Some clones in this sample may be carry-over from other donors' samples.

V and J are TRBV19 and TRBJ2-7, with D possibly being TRBD2 (6 bases). The CDR3 length is 13 residues. Germline V lookup: CDR1 LNHDA, CDR2 SQIVND (reference sequence). The ends were cut back, 3 bases at V and 1 base at J, with 7 bases in the middle. CDR3 in DNA: TGTGCCAGTAGTATGGAGGGGTCCTACGAGCAGTACTTC. It translates to CASSMEGSYEQYF.

On this clone: Other DNA sequences in this sample translate to the same CDR3. V is TRBV14 and J is TRBJ2-1; TRBD1 agrees at 7 bases. V gave up 3 bases and J gave up 4 bases; unmatched junction bases: 0. Per the germline V gene, CDR1 is SGHDN and CDR2 is FVKESK. CDR3 length equals 13 residues. The CDR3 bases are TGTGCCAGCAGCCAGGACAGGTACAATGAGCAGTTCTTC. This codes for CASSQDRYNEQFF.